The rows below give T cell receptor beta chains drawn from one sample of a study of blood T cell repertoires in COVID-19. Here immunoSEQ multiplex PCR was the method, and the copy in TCRdb shows in-frame clones only, minus some. The repertoire holds hundreds of thousands of clones, with roughly 90% as singletons. What was sequenced was peripheral blood. The receptor set was obtained from a woman younger than 45 with active or convalescent COVID-19. The CDR3 runs from the conserved cysteine through the conserved F or W. A D gene is named only where the DNA matches it firmly. Not every row has a clone size; where given, it reads once, few, many or a size class.

len: 15
j_gene: TRBJ1-4
v_gene: TRBV2
d_gene: TRBD1
abundance: -
CDR3nt: TGTGCCGGATCAGAGCCCGGGACAGGGGATGAAAAACTGTTTTTT
CDR3aa: CAGSEPGTGDEKLFF

len: 13
j_gene: TRBJ1-2
v_gene: TRBV5-4
d_gene: -
abundance: -
CDR3nt: TGTGCCAGCCCAGGGGATACCGATGATGGCTACACCTTC
CDR3aa: CASPGDTDDGYTF

len: 15
j_gene: TRBJ1-3
v_gene: TRBV5-6
d_gene: TRBD1
abundance: few
CDR3nt: TGTGCCAGCAGCTTGGGTCAGGGGGTCGGAAACACCATATATTTT
CDR3aa: CASSLGQGVGNTIYF

len: 19
j_gene: TRBJ1-2
v_gene: TRBV18
d_gene: -
abundance: few
CDR3nt: TGTGCCAGCTCACCACCGGGGCAAAAGGTAGGGGGAGTGGGCTATGGCTACACCTTC
CDR3aa: CASSPPGQKVGGVGYGYTF

len: 14
j_gene: TRBJ1-4
v_gene: TRBV7-9
d_gene: -
abundance: -
CDR3nt: TGTGCCAGCAGCAAGGGGCCAAGTAATGAAAAACTGTTTTTT
CDR3aa: CASSKGPSNEKLFF

len: 15
j_gene: TRBJ2-7
v_gene: TRBV6-1
d_gene: -
abundance: -
CDR3nt: TGTGCCAGCAGTGAGCAGGGACTCTCGGGTTACGAGCAGTACTTC
CDR3aa: CASSEQGLSGYEQYF

len: 13
j_gene: TRBJ1-5
v_gene: TRBV19
d_gene: -
abundance: once
CDR3nt: TGTGCCAGTAGTCCAGACTGGGGGGAGGCCCAGCATTTT
CDR3aa: CASSPDWGEAQHF

len: 15
j_gene: TRBJ2-5
v_gene: TRBV6-5
d_gene: TRBD1
abundance: -
CDR3nt: TGTGCCAGCAAAACAGGGGGCTCCTCACAAGAGACCCAGTACTTC
CDR3aa: CASKTGGSSQETQYF

len: 13
j_gene: TRBJ1-1
v_gene: TRBV19
d_gene: -
abundance: -
CDR3nt: TGTGCCGGCCAGGGGTCCGGGGACACTGAAGCTTTCTTT
CDR3aa: CAGQGSGDTEAFF

len: 14
j_gene: TRBJ2-7
v_gene: TRBV6-1
d_gene: -
abundance: few
CDR3nt: TGTGCCAGCAGTGAAGGTGCAGGGGCCTACGAGCAGTACTTC
CDR3aa: CASSEGAGAYEQYF

len: 13
j_gene: TRBJ2-7
v_gene: TRBV7-6
d_gene: -
abundance: -
CDR3nt: TGTGCCAGCAGCTCCCCCCCTCTCTACGAGCAGTACTTC
CDR3aa: CASSSPPLYEQYF

len: 16
j_gene: TRBJ2-7
v_gene: TRBV6-5
d_gene: TRBD2
abundance: once
CDR3nt: TGTGCCAGCAGTTATCTACCCGGGGGGGGATCCTACGAGCAGTACTTC
CDR3aa: CASSYLPGGGSYEQYF

len: 14
j_gene: TRBJ2-7
v_gene: TRBV3-1/TRBV3-2
d_gene: -
abundance: -
CDR3nt: TGTGCCAGCACCGCGGGGATCTCCGACTACGAGCAGTACTTC
CDR3aa: CASTAGISDYEQYF

len: 18
j_gene: TRBJ1-3
v_gene: TRBV6-2/TRBV6-3
d_gene: -
abundance: -
CDR3nt: TGTGCCAGCAGTTCACACGTGAGAACAGGGCTCTCTGGAAACACCATATATTTT
CDR3aa: CASSSHVRTGLSGNTIYF

len: 15
j_gene: TRBJ1-5
v_gene: TRBV19
d_gene: -
abundance: -
CDR3nt: TGTGCCAGTAGTATAGAAGGCAGGGTCGGTCAGCCCCAGCATTTT
CDR3aa: CASSIEGRVGQPQHF

len: 14
j_gene: TRBJ2-7
v_gene: TRBV19
d_gene: -
abundance: -
CDR3nt: TGTGCCAGTAGTATCGGTCCAGGGGATTACGAGCAGTACTTC
CDR3aa: CASSIGPGDYEQYF

len: 15
j_gene: TRBJ1-1
v_gene: TRBV6-5
d_gene: TRBD1
abundance: -
CDR3nt: TGTGCCAGCGAAAGGCCCCAGGGGGGGAACACTGAAGCTTTCTTT
CDR3aa: CASERPQGGNTEAFF